Sequencing of this T cell receptor beta chain was carried out in a study of T cell responses to AZD1222 COVID-19 vaccine. The table came from immunoSEQ multiplex PCR; TCRdb's copy has only in-frame clones and leaves some out. The sample carries about 93,000 clones, roughly 91% recorded once. The TCR was taken from an adult in good health. Specimen: peripheral blood, collected on day 0 of MenACWY control vaccination.

As DNA, the CDR3 is TGTGCCAGCAGCTTGGTAGCGGGGGGGAAAAACATTCAGTACTTC. This translates into CASSLVAGGKNIQYF. This chain joins TRBV11-2 and TRBJ2-4, with TRBD2 identical over 11 bases. There are 15 residues in the CDR3. Germline-derived CDR1 and CDR2 are SGHAT and FQNNGV. The trim removed 3 bases at V and 4 bases at J, leaving 2 bases unmatched.